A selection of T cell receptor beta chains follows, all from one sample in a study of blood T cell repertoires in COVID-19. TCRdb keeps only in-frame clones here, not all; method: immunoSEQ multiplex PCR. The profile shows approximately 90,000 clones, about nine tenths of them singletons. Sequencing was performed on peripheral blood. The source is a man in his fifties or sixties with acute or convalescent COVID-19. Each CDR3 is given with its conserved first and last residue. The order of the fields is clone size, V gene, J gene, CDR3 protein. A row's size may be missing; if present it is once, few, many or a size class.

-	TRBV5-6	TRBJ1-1	CASSLLPGTEAFF
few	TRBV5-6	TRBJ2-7	CASSLAGWLQVSYEQYF
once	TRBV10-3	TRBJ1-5	CAISESPGGPNQPQHF
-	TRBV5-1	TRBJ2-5	CASSGGAPTETQYF
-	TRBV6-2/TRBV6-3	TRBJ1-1	CASSEQGAPDTEAFF
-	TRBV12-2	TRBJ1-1	CASRQDRGPNTEAFF
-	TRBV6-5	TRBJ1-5	CASSYGRSNQPQHF
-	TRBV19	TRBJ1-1	CASSTQGNTEAFF
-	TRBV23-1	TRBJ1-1	CASSQSTSDRGDTEAFF
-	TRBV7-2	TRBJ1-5	CASSPQGASNQPQHF
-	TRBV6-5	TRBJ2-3	CASLSRGFSTDTQYF
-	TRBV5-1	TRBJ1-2	CASSEAGANYGYTF
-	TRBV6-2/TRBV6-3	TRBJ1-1	CASSPQWNTEAFF
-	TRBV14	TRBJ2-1	CASSFTHGAGYSYNEQFF
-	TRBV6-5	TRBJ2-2	CASSYSPQGIDGELFF
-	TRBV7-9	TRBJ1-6	CASSHRESYNSPLHF
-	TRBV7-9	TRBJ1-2	CASSTSSPGPGDYGYTF
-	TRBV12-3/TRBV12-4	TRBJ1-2	CASSSGTYYGYTF
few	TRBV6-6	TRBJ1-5	CASRTGQSNQPQHF
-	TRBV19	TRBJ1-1	CASILTGDRAEAFF
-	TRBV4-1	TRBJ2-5	CASSHVNSGETQYF
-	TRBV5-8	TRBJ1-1	CASSHWTGGTEAFF
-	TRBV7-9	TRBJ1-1	CASSLGVTGGYPNTEAFF
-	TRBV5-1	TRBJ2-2	CASANGTGDLRELFF
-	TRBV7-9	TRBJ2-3	CASSREVRLAGGTDTQYF
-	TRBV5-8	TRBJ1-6	CASSFRQAVGSPLHF
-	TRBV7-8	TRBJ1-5	CASSLSQDQPQHF
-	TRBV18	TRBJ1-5	CASSPSVSNSNQPQHF
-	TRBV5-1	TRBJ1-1	CASSVQDNTEAFF
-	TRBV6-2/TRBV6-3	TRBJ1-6	CASSYSFNDYLGNSPLHF
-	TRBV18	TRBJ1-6	CASSREGDYNSPLHF
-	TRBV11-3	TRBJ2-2	CASSLGTGGGTGELFF
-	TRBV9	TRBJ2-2	CASTGQGVGTGELFF
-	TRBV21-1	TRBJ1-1	CASSKAWGTRTEAFF
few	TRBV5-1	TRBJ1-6	CASSLDRGNSPLHF
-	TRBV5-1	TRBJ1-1	CASSPQGAGTEAFF
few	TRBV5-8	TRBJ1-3	CASSLLGGTSSGNTIYF
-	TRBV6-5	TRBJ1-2	CASSTGGRGYTF
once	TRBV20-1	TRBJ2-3	CSASFGRSTDTQYF
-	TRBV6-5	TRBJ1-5	CASSYTGTGNQPQHF
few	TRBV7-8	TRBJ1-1	CASSFVTEAFF
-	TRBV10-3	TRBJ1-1	CAISGQGTGNRSTEAFF